The source of this T cell receptor (beta chain) is a study of OX40 agonist ivuxolimab in advanced cancers. At the level of the study: Dose-escalation patients were diagnosed with hepatocellular carcinoma, melanoma, renal cell cancer or head and neck cancer. The study, taken as a whole, reports: CD4+ and CD8+ T cells in blood underwent clonal expansion by week 6 at 0.1 to 3.0 mg/kg. Expanded clones tended on average to be more numerous among CD8+ T cells than CD4+.

This clone has just one count. Its antigen is not known. The CDR3 spans 13 residues. Germline V lookup: CDR1 MNHEY, CDR2 SMNVEV (reference sequence). The germline V and J ends were trimmed by 5 bases and 10 bases, with 15 bases remaining between them. Researchers took blood at baseline, on cycle 4 day 1, and on cycle 7 day 1. Sequencing used immunoSEQ multiplex PCR; TCRdb keeps in-frame clones, though not all of them. The sample includes tens of thousands of clones, 75% to 90% of them seen just once. Sequenced material: CD4+ or CD8+ T cells sorted from blood, taken in a trial of the OX40 agonist ivuxolimab. The V call is TRBV27, the J call TRBJ2-1; the D is unclear. The sequence was obtained from an adult with an advanced solid tumor such as melanoma, head and neck, liver or kidney cancer. The DNA of the CDR3 is TGTGCCAGCAGTCCCTTTGACAAAGGCGAGCAGTTCTTC. Translation gives CASSPFDKGEQFF.